This TCR beta chain was recovered during a study of cytomegalovirus exposure and HLA in healthy donors. In the study overall: Earlier findings included some 120 million unique TCR beta sequences obtained from some 180 million T cells. Whole-study results and caveats: A later analysis linked a missense DCLRE1C variant to TCR beta V- and J-gene trimming. Common viral pathogens were later found to be apparently linked to several of the most significant clusters.

It was with 60 Vbeta and 13 Jbeta primers that the PCR ran. Measured with immunoSEQ multiplex PCR; TCRdb has only the in-frame clones, and not every one. The repertoire consists of about 120,000 clones, with approximately 78% occurring once and the leading ten covering 6.3%. Concerning this clone: Antigen: not known.

V was clipped by 6 bases and J by 7 bases; unmatched bases: 6. The CDR3 loop spans 13 amino acids. Germline lookup yields CDR1 MNHEY and CDR2 SMNVEV (reference sequence). The receptor comes from a middle-aged woman in good health and CMV-seronegative. The J gene is TRBJ2-1, the V gene TRBV27; TRBD2 matches 7 bases. Sequencing was done on a sample of PBMCs. CDR3 sequence: CASSLGGMNEQFF. In DNA, the CDR3 is TGTGCCAGCAGCCTGGGGGGGATGAATGAGCAGTTCTTC.